This TCR beta chain was sequenced during a study of shared clonotypes between healthy human individuals (dated by TCRdb to the early 2020s). About the full investigation: The cohort included a few men and a couple of women between 18 and 49 years of age. For each donor, CD4 naive and CD4 memory were each run on three plates, CD8 naive on two plates, and CD8 memory on one plate. Per donor, leukapheresis produced somewhere between about 0.8 and 9.5 billion PBMCs. To increase sequencing depth and limit assay-specific biases, different laboratories used diverse techniques to prepare libraries and sequence TCR repertoires. Blood TCR repertoires of a handful of healthy adults were deeply sequenced to estimate repertoire size and the extent of clonotype sharing between individuals. What the work shows at the level of the full study, not this receptor alone: Sampling was restricted to blood, and TCR repertoires in tissues likely differ from the TCR repertoires found in blood. Based on pairwise subsampling, the degree of clonotype sharing among donors was expected to be affected by sequencing depth. Higher generation probabilities were observed for clonotypes shared by all four sorted-subset donors than for non-shared clonotypes. Larger estimated clonotype richness was generally found for naive subsets than for memory subsets. Sharing across a few donors was observed for roughly 5.4% of naive CD4, around 3.5% of naive CD8, 2% to 2.5% of memory CD4, and around 0.4% of memory CD8 clonotypes. Because the study included a small number of donors, the genetic and exposure-history diversity represented was limited. Even with the large sequencing depth, rarefaction of the sorted-subset datasets indicated that sequencing was incomplete.

Healthy HIV-negative adults with no recently reported acute infections or vaccinations were included as donors. Every donor was a Caucasian adult residing in Nashville, Tennessee, USA. CD4+ T cells were enriched by magnetic negative selection, after which naive cells were positively selected on CD45RA and the negative fraction was taken as the memory subset. Blood was obtained by leukapheresis, after which PBMCs were separated by Ficoll-Histopaque density gradient centrifugation and cryopreserved in liquid nitrogen vapor phase. Analytical flow cytometry was used to check the purity and quantity of every magnetically sorted T cell population. Genomic DNA was isolated from every sorted fraction and measured by UV absorbance on a Nanodrop 2000c. This clone has just one count. Its antigen remains undetermined. There are no base qualities to consult, and no much larger clone falls within one base. Using the deep immunoSEQ assay, TCR CDR3 regions were amplified from genomic DNA by multiplex PCR. Extracted genomic DNA from each cell subset was distributed evenly across all wells of several immunoSEQ 96-well plates, and each plate was treated as a replicate. For sorted subsets, each replicate PCR was loaded with roughly 0.2 ug genomic DNA, equivalent to 30,000 or so T cell genomes. The purified libraries were quantified using a Qubit 3.0 fluorometer, sized with a Bioanalyzer 2100, and then quantified again using the KAPA Library Quantification kit. Each immunoSEQ 96-well plate was sequenced on its own single-read 150-cycle Illumina NextSeq 550 flow cell. In the source study's methods: Because only junctional sequences without quality scores were contained in the immunoSEQ output, filtering matching that applied to full-length reads could not be performed. Sequences were annotated with PyIR, a Python wrapper for IgBLAST v1.9, and V/J genes and CDR3 were assigned using IMGT germline references. Reads with weak V/J assignments (E-value above 1e-6), missing CDR3, stop codons, out-of-frame junctions, or ambiguous translated residues were removed. A V3J clonotype was defined by an identical inferred V gene, J gene, and CDR3 amino acid sequence. Percentage overlap between repertoires was computed as shared unique clonotypes divided by the size of the smaller repertoire. Repertoire richness was assessed with RTK rarefaction, the Chao1 estimator, and Recon v2.1 estimates of unobserved clonotypes. Generation probabilities for all TCRbeta clonotypes obtained by the gDNA method from several donors were computed using OLGA. In TCRdb, the immuneACCESS table is reduced to in-frame sequences with V and J assigned. These tables do not hold every clone; where another copy was compared, an unresolved V gene accounts for under half, and the others remain unexplained. V, J and clone size are those of that table, while D and trimming were read from the DNA. The sample has a few million clones on record, over 85% of them singletons. Around 0.4% of the sample is in the top ten clones.

The origin of this receptor is a man aged 18 to 29 in good health. Some clones in this sample may be carry-over from other donors' samples. Specimen: naive CD4+ T cells from PBMCs. The cell subset or site label here, explained by the study, means: CD45RA+ positively selected.

For the CDR3, the sequence is CSVEGLVAETQYF. The nucleotide sequence reads as follows: TGCAGCGTTGAGGGGCTGGTGGCTGAGACCCAGTACTTC. The chain was built from TRBV29-1 and TRBJ2-5; TRBD1 is possibly the D segment (5 matching bases). V lost 3 bases and J lost 5 bases; the stretch between them is 13 bases long. The CDR3 contains 13 residues, cysteine and phenylalanine counted. The only DNA kept is the CDR3, 39 bases in frame from the first base. The germline V gene gives CDR1 as SQVTM and CDR2 as ANQGSEA.